These 24 T cell receptor beta chains came from one sample sequenced in a study of cytomegalovirus exposure and HLA in healthy donors. In the PCR, 60 Vbeta and 13 Jbeta primers were used. Only in-frame clones appear in the TCRdb table, and some are missing; sequencing was by immunoSEQ multiplex PCR. The table lists some 140,000 clones, about 61% of them singletons. The sample comprised PBMCs. Every receptor here comes from a woman between 40 and 55 years old in good health and CMV-seronegative.

This clone was seen more than once but under ten times. The chain combines TRBV10-3 with TRBJ2-5, with 8 bases lining up with TRBD2. V lost 6 bases and J lost 4; bases outside the gene matches: 7. Germline-derived CDR1 and CDR2 are ENHRY and SYGVKD. The CDR3 runs to 14 residues. The CDR3 DNA reads as TGTGCCATCAGAACGGGGGGGCCCTCAGAGACCCAGTACTTC. It yields the protein CAIRTGGPSETQYF.

The chain has TRBV9 and TRBJ2-5, with a possible D match to TRBD2 (6 bases). The CDR3 totals 14 residues. Trimming left V 0 bases short and J 4 bases short, with 10 bases between. Germline loops: CDR1 SGDLS, CDR2 YYNGEE. As DNA, the CDR3 is TGTGCCAGCAGCGTAGCTGGCGGGGCAGAGACCCAGTACTTC. It specifies CASSVAGGAETQYF.

This chain links TRBV27 with TRBJ2-1; TRBD1 might be the D (6 bases). The V gene lost 2 bases and the J gene lost 2 bases, with 13 bases spanning the gap. The CDR3 totals 16 residues. Germline V gene lookup returns CDR1 MNHEY and CDR2 SMNVEV (reference sequence). Here the CDR3 DNA reads TGTGCCAGCAGTTTAAGGGGACATGCCGCCTACAATGAGCAGTTCTTC. This encodes CASSLRGHAAYNEQFF.

This chain uses TRBV4-1 with TRBJ2-7; 9 nucleotides match TRBD2. The trim removed 0 bases at V and 2 bases at J, leaving 20 bases unmatched. From germline, CDR1 is MGHRA and CDR2 YSYEKL. This CDR3 region has 21 residues. Here the CDR3 reads CASSQDTARRGGLLRTYEQYF. CDR3 sequence (DNA): TGCGCCAGCAGCCAAGATACCGCTCGGCGGGGGGGCCTCCTTAGGACCTACGAGCAGTACTTC.

This clone was recorded a few times. The chain carries TRBV10-3 and TRBJ1-1; 9 bases are shared with TRBD1. This CDR3 has 13 residues. V gave up 6 bases and J gave up 5 bases; unmatched junction bases: 4. Germline CDR1 ENHRY, CDR2 SYGVKD. CDR3 sequence (DNA): TGTGCCATCAGGGGGACAGGGCGTACTGAAGCTTTCTTT. Translating gives CAIRGTGRTEAFF.

A few counts support this clone. The V call is TRBV5-4, the J call TRBJ2-7; 10 bases match TRBD2. CDR1 is SGHNT, CDR2 YYREEE, per germline (reference sequence). The length of the CDR3 is 15 residues. The V gene end was trimmed by 0 bases and the J gene end by 7 bases; junction bases not matched to a gene: 7. DNA for the CDR3: TGTGCCAGCAGCTTGGAAGGGCTAGCGGGGGTTGAGCAGTACTTC. It specifies CASSLEGLAGVEQYF. Looking up the rest from reference TRBV5-4 and TRBJ2-7 gives the full variable domain: ETGVTQSPTHLIKTRGQQVTLRCSSQSGHNTVSWYQQALGQGPQFIFQYYREEENGRGNFPPRFSGLQFPNYSSELNVNALELDDSALYLCASSLEGLAGVEQYFGPGTRLTVT.

This CDR3 reads CASSQETGGAGELFF. CDR3 bases: TGTGCCAGCAGCCAAGAAACGGGAGGAGCCGGGGAGCTGTTTTTT. The chain is built from TRBV4-2 and TRBJ2-2; TRBD2 aligns across 7 bases. Losses at the gene ends were 0 bases for V and 6 bases for J; bases not matched to a gene: 4. CDR3 length: 15 amino acids. Germline assignment: CDR1 LGHNA and CDR2 YNFKEQ.

This clone occurred once. This chain joins TRBV9 and TRBJ2-1; 10 bases fit TRBD2. There are 16 residues in the CDR3. The V gene's germline CDR1 is SGDLS and CDR2 YYNGEE. V was clipped by 3 bases and J by 7 bases; unmatched bases: 10. The CDR3 protein is CASSASGGAWLNEQFF. DNA for the CDR3: TGTGCCAGCAGCGCCAGCGGGGGGGCATGGTTGAATGAGCAGTTCTTC.

The rearrangement joins TRBV7-8 to TRBJ2-2, with D tentatively TRBD2 (7 bases). From germline, CDR1 is SGHVS and CDR2 FQNEAQ. The V gene lost 3 bases and the J gene lost 4 bases, with 15 bases spanning the gap. The CDR3 contains 16 residues. The CDR3 here is CASSFVGGGTTGELFF. The CDR3 DNA reads TGTGCCAGCAGCTTCGTAGGGGGGGGGACCACCGGGGAGCTGTTTTTT.

This chain uses TRBV7-9 with TRBJ1-1, with a weak D call TRBD1 (6 bases). Germline V gene sequence: CDR1 SEHNR, CDR2 FQNEAQ (reference sequence). This CDR3 has 15 amino acids. Between the trimmed V and J ends, which lost 4 bases and 1 base, there was a span of 13 bases. CDR3 loop: CASSSRTVPNTEAFF. The CDR3 region has the DNA TGTGCCAGCAGCTCCCGGACAGTCCCGAACACTGAAGCTTTCTTT.

The rearrangement links TRBV5-1 to TRBJ1-1, with 9 bases lining up with TRBD1. The length of the CDR3 is 15 residues. Per the germline V gene, CDR1 is SGHRS and CDR2 is YFSETQ. With V trimmed by 0 bases and J by 2 bases, 2 bases remained unmatched. For the CDR3, the DNA is TGCGCCAGCAGCTTGGACAGGGGGCTCAACACTGAAGCTTTCTTT. It codes for CASSLDRGLNTEAFF.

This chain links TRBV7-8 with TRBJ2-4, with D unclear. From germline, CDR1 is SGHVS and CDR2 FQNEAQ. V was pared by 3 bases and J by 4 bases, with 7 bases between. CDR3 length: 13 amino acids. CDR3 protein: CASSLVQKNIQYF. CDR3 DNA sequence: TGTGCCAGCAGCTTGGTACAGAAAAACATTCAGTACTTC.

This clone was observed a few times. This rearrangement joins TRBV5-1 to TRBJ2-3, with 9 bases aligning to TRBD2. The ends lost 5 bases at V and 1 base at J; junction bases unmatched: 2. The length of the CDR3 is 14 residues. Germline-derived CDR1 and CDR2 are SGHRS and YFSETQ. The CDR3, as DNA: TGCGCCAGCAGGGGACTAGCAGGCACAGATACGCAGTATTTT. Amino acids: CASRGLAGTDTQYF.

The V call is TRBV7-2, the J call TRBJ2-1; 7 nucleotides line up with TRBD1. CDR3 length: 13 amino acids. The germline V gene has CDR1 SGHTA and CDR2 FQGNSA. V dropped 5 bases and J dropped 5; count of bases not matched to a gene: 3. As DNA, the CDR3 is TGTGCCAGCAGCCGGGGACAGAACAATGAGCAGTTCTTC. Translating gives CASSRGQNNEQFF. The variable domain in full, completed from reference TRBV7-2 and TRBJ2-1, reads GAGVSQSPSNKVTEKGKDVELRCDPISGHTALYWYRQSLGQGLEFLIYFQGNSAPDKSGLPSDRFSAERTGGSVSTLTIQRTQQEDSAVYLCASSRGQNNEQFFGPGTRLTVL.

The chain recombines TRBV18 with TRBJ2-5, with D possibly TRBD1 on 6 matching bases. V was cut by 6 bases and J by 5 bases, with 13 bases left in between. The germline V gene encodes CDR1 KGHSH and CDR2 LQKENI. This CDR3 spans 13 amino acids. The CDR3 reads CASSLQGQETQYF. The CDR3, as DNA: TGTGCCAGCTCCCTCCAGGGGCAGGAGACCCAGTACTTC.

The chain couples TRBV7-3 to TRBJ2-5, with 13 bases fitting TRBD2. CDR3 length equals 16 residues. The J segment lost 5 bases and the V segment lost 6 bases, leaving 9 bases of the junction unmatched. Germline V lookup: CDR1 SGHTA, CDR2 FQGTGA. CDR3 protein: CASSSTSGGPIETQYF. Here the CDR3 DNA reads TGTGCCAGCAGTTCGACTAGCGGGGGGCCAATCGAGACCCAGTACTTC.

This clone was observed a handful of times. This chain connects TRBV7-9 to TRBJ1-1; maybe TRBD1 (5 bases). This CDR3 comprises 15 residues. Between the trimmed V and J ends, which lost 5 bases and 1 base, there was a span of 14 bases. The germline CDR1 and CDR2 sequences are SEHNR and FQNEAQ (reference sequence). As DNA, the CDR3 is TGTGCCAGCAGCATTCACCAGGGTCGGAACACTGAAGCTTTCTTT. Its protein product is CASSIHQGRNTEAFF. Full variable domain (outside the CDR3, taken from reference TRBV7-9 and TRBJ1-1): DTGVSQNPRHKITKRGQNVTFRCDPISEHNRLYWYRQTLGQGPEFLTYFQNEAQLEKSRLLSDRFSAERPKGSFSTLEIQRTEQGDSAMYLCASSIHQGRNTEAFFGQGTRLTVV.

This clone was detected a few times. The chain couples TRBV30 to TRBJ2-3, with 7 bases aligning to TRBD2. J gave up 6 bases and V 1 base, and 1 base lay outside the gene matches. The germline gives CDR1 GTSNPN, CDR2 SVGIG (reference sequence). The CDR3 has 12 amino acids. The DNA for the CDR3 is TGTGCCTGGAGTGCACTAGCGGATACGCAGTATTTT. It specifies CAWSALADTQYF.

This clone has only a few counts. The V call is TRBV25-1, the J call TRBJ2-7, with 8 bases aligning to TRBD1. The trim removed 3 bases at V and 1 base at J, leaving 5 bases unmatched. This CDR3 region has 15 residues. Per germline, CDR1 MGHDK and CDR2 SYGVNS. The CDR3 here is CASSESRTGSYEQYF. The CDR3, as DNA: TGTGCCAGCAGTGAGTCGAGGACAGGGTCCTACGAGCAGTACTTC.

J is TRBJ1-2 and V is TRBV30; D gene unclear. Germline CDR1 and CDR2: GTSNPN and SVGIG (reference sequence). The ends were cut back, 0 bases at V and 8 bases at J, with 19 bases in the middle. The CDR3 runs to 15 residues. This chain's CDR3 is CAWSVLGAGPYGYTF. The CDR3 region has the DNA TGTGCCTGGAGTGTACTGGGAGCCGGGCCTTACGGCTACACCTTC.

The CDR3 sequence: CASSVEVAGGEEQFF. The CDR3 DNA follows: TGTGCCAGCAGCGTAGAGGTAGCGGGGGGAGAAGAGCAGTTCTTC. The V and J genes are TRBV9 and TRBJ2-1; 10 bases are a match to TRBD2. The ends lost 0 bases at V and 10 bases at J; junction bases unmatched: 7. Germline assignment: CDR1 SGDLS and CDR2 YYNGEE. This CDR3 has 15 amino acids.

The CDR3 nucleotides are TGTGCCAGCAGTTTTCGAGCAACTAATGAAAAACTGTTTTTT. Its protein is CASSFRATNEKLFF. V usage is TRBV28 and J usage is TRBJ1-4; no reliable D call. This CDR3 has 14 residues. V lost 3 bases and J lost 0, with 5 bases in between. Germline assignment: CDR1 MDHEN and CDR2 SYDVKM.

This clone was seen more than once but under ten times. The chain recombines TRBV9 with TRBJ2-2, with 8 bases aligning to TRBD2. The V segment lost 4 bases and the J segment 5 bases; nucleotides outside the gene matches: 16. The germline V gene encodes CDR1 SGDLS and CDR2 YYNGEE. This CDR3 has 18 amino acids. This chain's CDR3 is CASSPGLAGRTLTGELFF. DNA of the CDR3: TGTGCCAGCAGCCCAGGGTTAGCGGGAAGGACTCTTACCGGGGAGCTGTTTTTT.

V gene TRBV6-1 combines with J gene TRBJ2-3; no clear D. CDR1 is MNHNS and CDR2 is SASEGT in the germline V gene. CDR3 size: 15 residues. V was trimmed by 7 bases and J by 1 base, leaving 15 bases between them. The CDR3 DNA reads as TGTGCCAGCATCCCCTGGCGGTCTGGCACAGATACGCAGTATTTT. It translates to CASIPWRSGTDTQYF.